The 25 T cell receptor beta chains given below trace back to one sample, sequenced in a study of regulatory T cells in long-lasting Graves disease. Time point meaning: persistent/refractory GD, antithyroid drugs over 5 years with positive TRAb. Scientists built the TCR library using RNA that was extracted from PBMCs. Combining iRepertoire HTBI primers with Arm-PCR of CDR3 regions, the authors built TCR beta libraries. Each CDR3 protein is one row after TCRdb ran MiXCR on the multiplex PCR reads. The data contain approximately 360,000 distinct CDR3 sequences, 20% to 25% of them singletons. Here the sequenced sample was peripheral blood mononuclear cells (PBMCs), taken when the disease was refractory, from a patient treated with antithyroid drugs. The receptors here all came from a woman aged 40 to 55 with Graves disease.

A remark on this clonotype: It may be a read error: a sequence one base away is much more abundant. The rearrangement joins TRBV20-1 to TRBJ1-2; D unresolved. Germline V CDR1 and CDR2: DFQATT, SNEGSKA (reference sequence). The CDR3 is 13 residues long. The CDR3 here is CSATLQVGYGHTF. In nucleotides, the CDR3 is TGCAGTGCTACACTCCAAGTAGGCTATGGCCACACCTTC.

The table lists this clonotype with a few counts. Compared with germline, one end of the junction differs, possibly owing to a read error. V and J are TRBV9 and TRBJ2-3; TRBD2 aligns across 7 bases. CDR1 is SGDLS, CDR2 YYNGEE, per germline. The CDR3 is 14 residues long. DNA of the CDR3: TGTGCCAGCAGCGACCGGGACTATCCAGATACGCACTATTTT. Amino acids: CASSDRDYPDTHYF.

The chain joins TRBV6-1 to TRBJ2-3, with TRBD1 identical over 9 bases. Per germline, CDR1 MNHNS and CDR2 SASEGT. After removal of 6 bases from V and 4 bases from J, the junction contained 5 bases not matched to a gene. The CDR3 sequence is 14 residues long. The CDR3 loop reads CASRDRDRADTQYF. The CDR3 nucleotides read TGTGCCAGCAGGGACCGGGACAGGGCAGATACGCAGTATTTT.

V is TRBV20-1 and J is TRBJ2-5; 10 positions agree with TRBD2. Trimming removed 0 bases from V and 5 bases from J; junction bases left unmatched: 6. The CDR3 length is 15 residues. The V gene's germline CDR1 is DFQATT and CDR2 SNEGSKA (reference sequence). CDR3 protein: CSARDKREGRETQYF. CDR3 sequence (DNA): TGCAGTGCTAGAGATAAGCGGGAGGGCCGGGAGACCCAGTACTTC.

J is TRBJ2-1 and V is TRBV29-1, with 8 nucleotides matching TRBD2. Germline V CDR1 and CDR2: SQVTM, ANQGSEA. This CDR3 is built from 12 residues. V shed 6 bases, J shed 9 bases, and the junction held 7 bases outside the gene matches. The CDR3 loop reads CSVGTRYSEQFF. The CDR3 DNA follows: TGCAGCGTCGGGACTAGATATTCTGAGCAGTTCTTC.

This clonotype was seen only a few times. V gene TRBV30 combines with J gene TRBJ2-7; no clear D gene. The CDR3 runs to 14 residues. Germline assignment: CDR1 GTSNPN and CDR2 SVGIG (reference sequence). V shed 1 base and J shed 5 bases, with 15 bases lying between them. The DNA of the CDR3 is TGTGCCTGGAGTGCCGGTCCGCTAAACCACGAGCAGTACTTC. Translation gives CAWSAGPLNHEQYF. Looking up the rest from reference TRBV30 and TRBJ2-7 gives the full variable domain: SQTIHQWPATLVQPVGSPLSLECTVEGTSNPNLYWYRQAAGRGLQLLFYSVGIGQISSEVPQNLSASRPQDRQFILSSKKLLLSDSGFYLCAWSAGPLNHEQYFGPGTRLTVT.

This clonotype occurred many times. This chain joins TRBV6-2 or TRBV6-3 and TRBJ1-1; possibly TRBD1 for D (6 bases). Germline lookup yields CDR1 MNHEY and CDR2 SVGEGT. V was trimmed by 2 bases and J by 2 bases, leaving 24 bases between them. This CDR3 contains 19 residues. CDR3 in amino acids: CASSYAFPTGKVPNTEAFF. The CDR3 DNA reads as TGTGCCAGCAGTTACGCTTTTCCGACAGGAAAAGTTCCAAACACTGAAGCTTTCTTT.

Of note for this clonotype: This could be a read error, since a much larger clone is one nucleotide away. The V and J genes are TRBV7-9 and TRBJ1-2; D remains unclear. This CDR3 has 15 amino acids. V shed 1 base and J shed 8 bases, with 17 bases lying between them. Germline V gene lookup returns CDR1 SEHNR and CDR2 FQNEAQ (reference sequence). The CDR3 coding sequence is TGTGCCAGCAGCTTAGGTTGGCGGACGAACGAGGGCTACACCTTC. Translated: CASSLGWRTNEGYTF.

This clonotype was found a few times. The chain has TRBV7-2 and TRBJ2-7; 9 bases fit TRBD2. J lost 3 bases, V lost 0 bases, and 12 bases had no gene match. There are 18 residues in the CDR3. Per germline, CDR1 SGHTA and CDR2 FQGNSA. CDR3 bases: TGTGCCAGCAGCTTAGCGGTAGCGGGAGTTAGTCACCTCTACGAGCAGTACTTC. The encoded protein is CASSLAVAGVSHLYEQYF.

This clonotype was recorded only once. The chain uses TRBV14 and TRBJ2-2; tentative D call: TRBD1 (5 bases). CDR1 and CDR2 from the germline V gene are SGHDN and FVKESK. Trimming removed 4 bases from V and 5 bases from J, with 17 bases in between. There are 16 residues in the CDR3. CDR3 sequence: CASSLNAGLKTGELFF. As DNA, the CDR3 is TGTGCCAGCAGCCTTAACGCAGGGTTGAAGACCGGGGAGCTGTTTTTT.

For this clonotype: A much larger clone sits a single nucleotide away, making a read error possible. The CDR3, as DNA: TGTGCCAGCAGTTTAGGTGGATTGATCGGGAAGCTGTTTTTT. Protein product: CASSLGGLIGKLFF. The rearrangement joins TRBV12-3 or TRBV12-4 to TRBJ2-2, with D possibly TRBD2 on 5 matching bases. The CDR3 covers 14 residues.

The chain recombines TRBV28 with TRBJ2-1; a weak D match, TRBD2 (6 bases). From germline, CDR1 is MDHEN and CDR2 SYDVKM. The CDR3 totals 14 residues. Deletions cut 6 bases from V and 0 bases from J, with 9 bases between. The CDR3 protein is CASSPGSSYNEQFF. CDR3 bases: TGTGCCAGCAGCCCCGGGAGCTCCTACAATGAGCAGTTCTTC.

The chain is built from TRBV9 and TRBJ2-7; D could derive from TRBD1 or TRBD2 (5 bases each). Germline CDR1 and CDR2: SGDLS and YYNGEE. V dropped 3 bases and J dropped 3 bases, with 13 bases sitting between them. The CDR3 runs 14 residues. In DNA form, the CDR3 reads TGTGCCAGCAGCGCACGGGACGGAGGCTACGAGCAGTACTTC. Translating it yields CASSARDGGYEQYF.

This clonotype was seen ten or more times. The J gene is TRBJ2-7, the V gene TRBV11-2; TRBD1 matches 10 bases. The V segment lost 4 bases and the J segment 3 bases; nucleotides outside the gene matches: 6. Germline V gives CDR1 SGHAT, CDR2 FQNNGV. The CDR3 consists of 15 residues. This CDR3 is CASSYTGTGVYEQYF. For the CDR3, the DNA is TGTGCCAGCAGCTACACCGGGACAGGGGTCTACGAGCAGTACTTC.

The CDR3: CASIKASGNTIYF. The CDR3 nucleotides are TGTGCCAGCATTAAGGCCTCTGGAAACACCATATATTTT. This chain connects TRBV6-1 to TRBJ1-3; D not certain. The ends were cut back, 7 bases at V and 0 bases at J, with 7 bases in the middle. The V gene's germline CDR1 is MNHNS and CDR2 SASEGT. This CDR3 is 13 amino acids long.

The chain has TRBV12-3 or TRBV12-4 and TRBJ2-1, with 10 bases matching TRBD2. J lost 3 bases, V lost 6 bases, and 8 bases had no gene match. The CDR3 loop spans 16 amino acids. The CDR3 nucleotides are TGTGCCAGCAGCGCGGGACTAGCGAGACTCTACAATGAGCAGTTCTTC. Its protein product is CASSAGLARLYNEQFF.

The CDR3, as DNA: TGTGCCAGCAGCTCCGGGACAGGGCTGAACGAGCAGTACTTC. Translated: CASSSGTGLNEQYF. This chain joins TRBV5-6 and TRBJ2-7; 9 nucleotides match TRBD1. Trimming cost V 3 bases and J 5 bases; bases outside gene matches: 6. The CDR3 runs to 14 residues. The germline V gene has CDR1 SGHDT and CDR2 YYEEEE.

This clonotype was seen more than once but under ten times. The chain has TRBV5-4 and TRBJ2-5, with 10 bases matching TRBD1. CDR3 length equals 14 residues. CDR1 SGHNT and CDR2 YYREEE come from the germline V gene (reference sequence). Trimming took 5 bases from V and 4 from J; bases not matched to a gene: 5. In DNA, the CDR3 is TGTGCCAGCAGGATCAGGGACAGGGGAGAGACCCAGTACTTC. Translated, it gives CASRIRDRGETQYF.

This clonotype has ten or more counts. The gene calls are TRBV5-1 and TRBJ2-2; D remains ambiguous. CDR3 length: 12 residues. Trimming left V 1 base short and J 7 bases short, with 5 bases between. The germline V gene encodes CDR1 SGHRS and CDR2 YFSETQ. Here the CDR3 DNA reads TGCGCCAGCAGCTTGAATGGCGGGGAGCTGTTTTTT. Its protein product is CASSLNGGELFF.

This clonotype has a handful of counts. The chain is built from TRBV29-1 and TRBJ2-4; D remains unclear. Trimming left V 7 bases short and J 5 bases short, with 12 bases between. CDR1 SQVTM and CDR2 ANQGSEA come from the germline V gene. The CDR3 sequence is 12 residues long. The CDR3 region has the DNA TGCAGCGCCGACACACTCCAAAACATTCAGTACTTC. It codes for CSADTLQNIQYF.

V usage is TRBV13 and J usage is TRBJ2-7, with 13 positions matching TRBD2. Germline trimming cut 2 bases from V and 3 bases from J; bases unmatched to any gene: 16. CDR1 and CDR2 (germline): PRHDT, FYEKMQ (reference sequence). The CDR3 is 20 residues long. The CDR3 DNA is TGTGCCAGCAGCTTACTCGGACTAGCGGGAGAACGAGAGGTAGACTACGAGCAGTACTTC. This codes for CASSLLGLAGEREVDYEQYF.

This clonotype was detected ten times or more. This chain links TRBV2 with TRBJ1-4; D gene unclear. In germline, CDR1 is SNHLY, CDR2 FYNNEI. The CDR3 runs to 14 residues. Trimming stripped 5 bases from V and 8 bases from J, with 15 bases between. The DNA of the CDR3 is TGTGCCAGCAGTAACCTCGGGGTAGGCGAAAAACTGTTTTTT. Encoded protein: CASSNLGVGEKLFF.

This clonotype has a count of ten or more. The chain employs TRBV10-3 and TRBJ2-2; D remains unclear. The germline V gene encodes CDR1 ENHRY and CDR2 SYGVKD. CDR3 length: 16 residues. V was shortened by 2 bases and J by 0 bases, with 10 bases between the two germline ends. CDR3 residues: CAISENGVTNTGELFF. In DNA, the CDR3 is TGTGCCATCAGTGAGAACGGAGTAACGAACACCGGGGAGCTGTTTTTT.

V and J are TRBV2 and TRBJ1-3; no firm D call. CDR1 is SNHLY, CDR2 FYNNEI, per germline. V lost 5 bases and J 4 bases, leaving 18 bases between the germline ends. The CDR3 totals 16 residues. The CDR3, as DNA: TGTGCCAGCAGTAAAACCCTTCCGGACTTCGGAAACACCATATATTTT. Translation gives CASSKTLPDFGNTIYF. Full variable domain (remainder filled in from reference TRBV2 and TRBJ1-3): EPEVTQTPSHQVTQMGQEVILRCVPISNHLYFYWYRQILGQKVEFLVSFYNNEISEKSEIFDDQFSVERPDGSNFTLKIRSTKLEDSAMYFCASSKTLPDFGNTIYFGEGSWLTVV.

A remark on this clonotype: This could be a read error, since a much larger clone is one nucleotide away. The chain uses TRBV6-2 or TRBV6-3 and TRBJ2-7; possible D gene TRBD2, 6 bases. CDR1 and CDR2 from the germline V gene are MNHEY and SVGEGT. The CDR3 has 15 amino acids. V was clipped by 10 bases and J by 2 bases, with 21 bases between them. This CDR3 reads CATREFPGLTYEQYF. For the CDR3, the DNA is TGTGCCACCCGGGAGTTCCCTGGCTTGACCTACGAGCAGTACTTC.